These 20 T cell receptor beta chains originate from one sample sequenced in a study of cytomegalovirus exposure and HLA in healthy donors. Vbeta (60) and Jbeta (13) primers were used in the PCR. Sequencing was performed with immunoSEQ multiplex PCR; in TCRdb, only in-frame clones are kept and a portion is missing. Of some 150,000 clones detected, almost 85% appear once; the ten largest clones hold approximately 5.5%. Sequences were obtained from PBMCs. The receptors were sampled from a man in his thirties or forties in good health and CMV-seropositive.

The CDR3 coding sequence is TGTGCCAGCAGCCGGGGTCAAGAGACCCAGTACTTC. This encodes CASSRGQETQYF. This chain links TRBV7-9 with TRBJ2-5; tentatively, D is TRBD2 (5 bases). This CDR3 has 12 amino acids. Trimming removed 5 bases at V and 2 bases at J, with 6 bases between. In germline, CDR1 is SEHNR, CDR2 FQNEAQ (reference sequence). The whole variable domain, filled in from reference TRBV7-9 and TRBJ2-5, reads DTGVSQNPRHKITKRGQNVTFRCDPISEHNRLYWYRQTLGQGPEFLTYFQNEAQLEKSRLLSDRFSAERPKGSFSTLEIQRTEQGDSAMYLCASSRGQETQYFGPGTRLLVL.

This clone was counted between two and nine times. This chain uses TRBV28 with TRBJ2-7, with 8 bases matching TRBD2. V lost 1 base to trimming and J lost 7 bases; unmatched junction nucleotides: 6. This CDR3 is built from 14 residues. Looked up from germline, CDR1 is MDHEN and CDR2 is SYDVKM. The CDR3 spells CASSLSGGAGEQYF. The CDR3 nucleotides read TGTGCCAGCAGTTTATCGGGAGGGGCGGGGGAGCAGTACTTC.

This chain uses TRBV29-1 with TRBJ2-1; the D gene is possibly TRBD1 (6 bases). Germline-derived CDR1 and CDR2 are SQVTM and ANQGSEA. This CDR3 contains 13 residues. V lost 7 bases, J lost 10 bases, and 20 bases lay in between. CDR3 nucleotide sequence: TGCAGCGGGGGATACAGGGAATTAGAAGAGCAGTTCTTC. Translating it yields CSGGYRELEEQFF.

V gene TRBV7-8 combines with J gene TRBJ2-3, with a possible D match to TRBD2 (6 bases). The germline V gene encodes CDR1 SGHVS and CDR2 FQNEAQ. V was clipped by 5 bases and J by 5 bases, with 20 bases between them. CDR3 size: 16 residues. In nucleotides, the CDR3 is TGTGCCAGCAGCAAGAGAGTCGGGGGAGGAAAAGATACGCAGTATTTT. Its translation: CASSKRVGGGKDTQYF.

This chain joins TRBV15 and TRBJ2-1; 9 bases fit TRBD1. Germline V CDR1 and CDR2: LNHNV, YYDKDF (reference sequence). The CDR3 runs 13 residues. The ends lost 6 bases at V and 11 bases at J; junction bases unmatched: 8. The CDR3 sequence: CATRGGQGTKQFF. The CDR3 region has the DNA TGTGCCACCAGGGGCGGACAGGGGACAAAGCAGTTCTTC.

CDR3 region: CASSPTFSGSYEQYF. The CDR3 DNA sequence: TGTGCCAGCAGCCCCACATTTAGCGGGAGCTACGAGCAGTACTTC. The chain recombines TRBV6-5 with TRBJ2-7; TRBD2 matches 9 bases. This CDR3 region has 15 residues. After removal of 6 bases from V and 3 bases from J, the junction contained 9 bases not matched to a gene. CDR1 and CDR2 from the germline V gene are MNHEY and SVGAGI.

This chain links TRBV5-1 with TRBJ1-3, with D uncertain. This CDR3 is 16 amino acids long. V was shortened by 0 bases and J by 2 bases, with 12 bases between the two germline ends. Germline V gives CDR1 SGHRS, CDR2 YFSETQ. The CDR3 sequence is CASSLGGQKTGNTIYF. The CDR3 bases are TGCGCCAGCAGCTTGGGAGGGCAGAAGACTGGAAACACCATATATTTT.

The chain carries TRBV6-1 and TRBJ1-1; D possibly corresponds to TRBD1 (5 bases). The V gene lost 10 bases and the J gene lost 8 bases, with 23 bases spanning the gap. Germline CDR1 and CDR2: MNHNS and SASEGT. This CDR3 contains 14 residues. In DNA, the CDR3 is TGTGCCACCTATCCAGGCGGGGGGTGGGGGGAAGCTTTCTTT. Its translation is CATYPGGGWGEAFF.

The chain carries TRBV9 and TRBJ2-2, with TRBD2 matching 7 bases. V shed 4 bases, J shed 3 bases, and the junction held 15 bases outside the gene matches. CDR3 length: 18 residues. Germline V gene data show CDR1 as SGDLS and CDR2 as YYNGEE. CDR3 in DNA: TGTGCCAGCAGCTACCTCCCCGGGACTACTATGTACACCGGGGAGCTGTTTTTT. Protein product: CASSYLPGTTMYTGELFF. The variable domain in full, with the rest retrieved from reference TRBV9 and TRBJ2-2, is DSGVTQTPKHLITATGQRVTLRCSPRSGDLSVYWYQQSLDQGLQFLIQYYNGEERAKGNILERFSAQQFPDLHSELNLSSLELGDSALYFCASSYLPGTTMYTGELFFGEGSRLTVL.

This clone has a handful of counts. The rearrangement links TRBV13 to TRBJ2-7; possible D gene TRBD2, 5 bases. The CDR3 has 17 residues. CDR1 is PRHDT, CDR2 FYEKMQ, per germline (reference sequence). V was pared by 5 bases and J by 6 bases, with 26 bases between. In nucleotides, the CDR3 is TGTGCCAGCAGCCCCCTACCCGGTCGGGGAGCGCCCATCGAGCAGTACTTC. Translating it yields CASSPLPGRGAPIEQYF.

The V call is TRBV5-1, the J call TRBJ2-3, with TRBD2 as a possible D gene (5 bases). The CDR3 covers 13 residues. Trimming left V 2 bases short and J 6 bases short, with 10 bases between. Germline V gives CDR1 SGHRS, CDR2 YFSETQ. CDR3 residues: CASSLPEGDTQYF. The CDR3 nucleotides read TGCGCCAGCAGCTTACCAGAGGGTGATACGCAGTATTTT.

The chain couples TRBV28 to TRBJ1-2; TRBD1 might be the D (6 bases). The germline gives CDR1 MDHEN, CDR2 SYDVKM. V dropped 7 bases and J dropped 4 bases, with 22 bases sitting between them. This CDR3 has 16 residues. DNA for the CDR3: TGTGCCAGCAACCTCCAACAGGGAAGTTTAGTCTATGGCTACACCTTC. It encodes CASNLQQGSLVYGYTF.

This clone was counted once. This chain uses TRBV7-9 with TRBJ1-2; no firm D call. This CDR3 comprises 16 residues. The germline CDR1 and CDR2 sequences are SEHNR and FQNEAQ (reference sequence). V gave up 2 bases and J gave up 5 bases, with 18 bases separating them. The DNA for the CDR3 is TGTGCCAGCAGCTTAAGTACCCGGGGTTCTTGGTATGGCTACACCTTC. Translated: CASSLSTRGSWYGYTF.

The chain uses TRBV7-9 and TRBJ1-1; no reliable D call. This CDR3 is 16 amino acids long. CDR1 and CDR2 from the germline V gene are SEHNR and FQNEAQ (reference sequence). V was pared by 5 bases and J by 3 bases, with 19 bases between. The CDR3 is CASSPGHGDTDTEAFF. The CDR3, as DNA: TGTGCCAGCAGCCCTGGTCACGGGGATACGGACACTGAAGCTTTCTTT.

The chain employs TRBV5-1 and TRBJ1-1; 11 bases are shared with TRBD1. V was clipped by 4 bases and J by 6 bases; unmatched bases: 14. Germline values: CDR1 SGHRS, CDR2 YFSETQ. CDR3 length: 17 amino acids. The CDR3 here is CASSQGTGGTMKAEAFF. DNA for the CDR3: TGCGCCAGCAGCCAAGGGACAGGGGGTACGATGAAGGCTGAAGCTTTCTTT.

The J gene is TRBJ2-1, the V gene TRBV28, with 11 nucleotides matching TRBD2. Germline V gene sequence: CDR1 MDHEN, CDR2 SYDVKM. CDR3 length equals 15 residues. V dropped 6 bases and J dropped 8; count of bases not matched to a gene: 9. Here the CDR3 DNA reads TGTGCCAGCAGAAAGGGACTAGCGGTTGCCGATGAGCAGTTCTTC. This sequence encodes CASRKGLAVADEQFF.

The chain links TRBV28 to TRBJ1-3; D gene ambiguous. The CDR3 runs to 15 residues. V lost 3 bases, J lost 0 bases, and 9 bases lay in between. Germline assignment: CDR1 MDHEN and CDR2 SYDVKM. The CDR3 sequence is CASSLSRGSGNTIYF. The CDR3 DNA reads TGTGCCAGCAGTTTGTCCCGGGGCTCTGGAAACACCATATATTTT.

This chain uses TRBV2 with TRBJ1-4; TRBD1 matches 7 bases. V trimming: 9 bases; J trimming: 5 bases; junction bases outside the gene matches: 9. Looked up from germline, CDR1 is SNHLY and CDR2 is FYNNEI. There are 14 residues in the CDR3. CDR3 in amino acids: CASKLGDRNEKLFF. The DNA for the CDR3 is TGTGCCAGTAAGCTCGGGGACAGAAATGAAAAACTGTTTTTT.

The rearrangement uses TRBV7-9 and TRBJ1-4; D gene ambiguous. Trimming took 3 bases from V and 4 from J, leaving 9 bases between them. Looked up from germline, CDR1 is SEHNR and CDR2 is FQNEAQ (reference sequence). This CDR3 has 14 amino acids. The CDR3 is CASSFGEYNEKLFF. The CDR3 DNA reads TGTGCCAGCAGCTTCGGGGAGTATAATGAAAAACTGTTTTTT.

The chain links TRBV13 to TRBJ1-1; no reliable D call. V shed 0 bases and J shed 3 bases, with 8 bases lying between them. There are 14 residues in the CDR3. Germline CDR1 PRHDT, CDR2 FYEKMQ (reference sequence). The CDR3 nucleotides read TGTGCCAGCAGCTTAGGGGCGGGAGACACTGAAGCTTTCTTT. Translated: CASSLGAGDTEAFF.